This TCR beta chain was profiled in a study of cytotoxic CD8 clonotypes in ibrutinib-treated CLL. For the study at large: In all, 10 to 11 patients were relapsed/refractory, some 16 were treatment-naive and 17 to 18 were IGHV unmutated.

Some clones are missing from TCRdb's copy, which holds only in-frame ones; the method was immunoSEQ multiplex PCR. The repertoire has about 140,000 clones, 75% to 95% of them found once; the top ten carry approximately 10%. Germline values: CDR1 SGHTA, CDR2 FQGNSA. The CDR3 runs 14 residues. The junction had 5 bases not matched to a gene; V was cut back by 7 bases and J by 5 bases. The sequence derives from a human donor with chronic lymphocytic leukemia. The V gene is TRBV7-2, the J gene TRBJ1-4; 9 bases fit TRBD1. Sequences were derived from PBMCs, sampled after 12 months of ibrutinib treatment. The CDR3 bases are TGTGCCAGCACCGAGGACAGGGGAAATGAAAAACTGTTTTTT. As protein: CASTEDRGNEKLFF.